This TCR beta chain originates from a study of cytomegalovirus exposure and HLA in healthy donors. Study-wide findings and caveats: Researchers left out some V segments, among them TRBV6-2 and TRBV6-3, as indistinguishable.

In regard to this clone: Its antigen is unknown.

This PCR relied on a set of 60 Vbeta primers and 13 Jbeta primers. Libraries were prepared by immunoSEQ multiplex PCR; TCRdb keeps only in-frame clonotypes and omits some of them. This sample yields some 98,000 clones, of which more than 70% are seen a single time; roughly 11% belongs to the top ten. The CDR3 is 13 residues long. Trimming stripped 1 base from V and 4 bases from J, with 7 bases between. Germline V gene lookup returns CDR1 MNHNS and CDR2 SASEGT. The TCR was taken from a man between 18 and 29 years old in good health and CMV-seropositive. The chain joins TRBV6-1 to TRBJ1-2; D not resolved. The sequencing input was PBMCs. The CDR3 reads CASSEGRGYGYTF. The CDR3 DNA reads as TGTGCCAGCAGTGAAGGTCGGGGCTATGGCTACACCTTC.